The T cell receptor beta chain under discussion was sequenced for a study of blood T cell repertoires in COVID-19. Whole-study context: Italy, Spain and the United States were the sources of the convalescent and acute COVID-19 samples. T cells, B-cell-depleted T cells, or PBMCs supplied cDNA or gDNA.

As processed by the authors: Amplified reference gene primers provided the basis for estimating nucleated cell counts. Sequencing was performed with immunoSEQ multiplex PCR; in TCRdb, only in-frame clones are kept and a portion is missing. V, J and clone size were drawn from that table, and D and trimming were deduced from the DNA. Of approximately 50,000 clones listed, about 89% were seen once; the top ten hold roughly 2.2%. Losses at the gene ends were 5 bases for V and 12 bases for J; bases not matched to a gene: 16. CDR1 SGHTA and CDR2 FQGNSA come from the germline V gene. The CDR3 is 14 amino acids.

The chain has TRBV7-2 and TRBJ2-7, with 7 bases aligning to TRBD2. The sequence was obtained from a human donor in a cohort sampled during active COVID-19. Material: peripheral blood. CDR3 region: CASSQTTAGLGVYF. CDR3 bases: TGTGCCAGCAGCCAAACCACCGCCGGACTAGGCGTGTACTTC.